Listed below are T cell receptor beta chains from one sample, sequenced in a study of blood T cell repertoires in COVID-19. Profiling relied on immunoSEQ multiplex PCR, and the TCRdb table lists in-frame clones only, not all of them. This table has about 150,000 clones, approximately 86% appearing once. The sequencing input was peripheral blood. These TCRs come from a woman in her seventies with acute or convalescent COVID-19. Each CDR3 is given with its conserved first and last residue. The D gene is left open where the match is weak. Some rows have no size entry. The others give once, few or many, or a class for an expanded clone.

>TRBV24-1|-|-|TRBJ2-1
TGTGCCACCAGTGACCGACGCAGGAATGAGCAGTTCTTC
CATSDRRRNEQFF
>TRBV7-2|few|TRBD2|TRBJ2-1
TGTGCCAGCAGCAAGCCGACGGGGGGTAAGAATGAGCAGTTCTTC
CASSKPTGGKNEQFF
>TRBV7-9|-|TRBD1|TRBJ2-6
TGTGCCAGCAGCTCGTGGACAGGGATCGGGGCCAACGTCCTGACTTTC
CASSSWTGIGANVLTF
>TRBV7-9|-|-|TRBJ1-3
TGTGCCAGCAGTTTGCCGGGATCTTCTGGAAACACCATATATTTT
CASSLPGSSGNTIYF
>TRBV28|-|-|TRBJ2-2
TGTGCCGACAGGAGTAACACCGGGGAGCTGTTTTTT
CADRSNTGELFF
>TRBV19|-|-|TRBJ1-5
TGTGCCAGTAGGTTACAGCAATATAGCAATCAGCCCCAGCATTTT
CASRLQQYSNQPQHF
>TRBV27|once|TRBD1|TRBJ1-2
TGTGCCAGCAGTTGGGGACAGAACTATGGCTACACCTTC
CASSWGQNYGYTF
>TRBV7-2|-|TRBD1|TRBJ2-7
TGTGCCAGCAGTCCGGGACAGGGCTACGAGCAGTACTTC
CASSPGQGYEQYF
>TRBV3-1/TRBV3-2|-|-|TRBJ1-2
TGTGCCAGCAGCCAGCTCGCAGGGTTAGTTAACTATGGCTACACCTTC
CASSQLAGLVNYGYTF
>TRBV6-5|-|-|TRBJ2-3
TGTGCCAGCACCTTCAGGGGCCCGCAAGATACGCAGTATTTT
CASTFRGPQDTQYF
>TRBV30|-|TRBD1|TRBJ1-4
TGTGCCTGGAGCGCGGAGAGGGCAGGGGGTGAAAAACTGTTTTTT
CAWSAERAGGEKLFF
>TRBV6-2/TRBV6-3|-|TRBD2|TRBJ2-7
TGTGCCAGCAGTTACAAAGCTCCCCTAGCGGGGGCCTACGAGCAGTACTTC
CASSYKAPLAGAYEQYF
>TRBV6-1|-|-|TRBJ2-6
TGTGCCAGCAGTGAAGGGCTTTCTGGGGCCAACGTCCTGACTTTC
CASSEGLSGANVLTF
>TRBV10-3|-|-|TRBJ1-4
TGTGCCATCCGGGGGGCGGGATATGAAAAACTGTTTTTT
CAIRGAGYEKLFF
>TRBV18|-|TRBD1|TRBJ1-1
TGTGCCAGCTCTCGTACAGACATACAGGGGGGGCCTGAAGCTTTCTTT
CASSRTDIQGGPEAFF
>TRBV3-1/TRBV3-2|few|-|TRBJ1-4
TGTGCCAGCAGCCCATCGGGGTTTGAAAAACTGTTTTTT
CASSPSGFEKLFF
>TRBV18|-|-|TRBJ2-7
TGTGCCAGCTCACCTTTAGACTCCACGGAGCAGTACTTC
CASSPLDSTEQYF
>TRBV24-1|once|TRBD1|TRBJ2-2
TGTGCCACCAGTGGGACAGGGTCTTCCGGGGAGCTGTTTTTT
CATSGTGSSGELFF
>TRBV10-3|-|-|TRBJ1-1
TGTGCCATCAGTGGAGGATGGGGCAGGGCGAGCACTGAAGCTTTCTTT
CAISGGWGRASTEAFF
>TRBV7-8|-|TRBD1|TRBJ2-1
TGTGCCAGCAGCTTAGCGGTGAAGACAGGGGGGTTTGGTGGGTACAATGAGCAGTTCTTC
CASSLAVKTGGFGGYNEQFF
>TRBV6-1|-|-|TRBJ1-1
TGTGCCAGCAGCACACCCAGCCGGGAGAACACTGAAGCTTTCTTT
CASSTPSRENTEAFF
>TRBV10-2|-|TRBD2|TRBJ2-3
TGCGCCACCGGAGCGGGGACGGGGACAGATACGCAGTATTTT
CATGAGTGTDTQYF
>TRBV6-6|-|TRBD2|TRBJ2-7
TGTGCCAGCAGTCGGACTAGCGGGGGGGCCGTCGGCTACGAGCAGTACTTC
CASSRTSGGAVGYEQYF
>TRBV6-2/TRBV6-3|-|TRBD1|TRBJ2-5
TGTGCCAGCAGTTACTCGACAGGGGCCAAGACCCAGTACTTC
CASSYSTGAKTQYF
>TRBV3-1/TRBV3-2|-|-|TRBJ2-3
TGTGCCAGCAGCCAAGATTCAGGTAGGATTAGCACAGATACGCAGTATTTT
CASSQDSGRISTDTQYF
>TRBV19|-|-|TRBJ1-2
TGTGCCAGTGGGGGCAGGCTCTATGGCTACACCTTC
CASGGRLYGYTF
>TRBV27|-|-|TRBJ1-1
TGTGCCAGCAGTGGTCAACAGGGTAAGAAGGCTCTGAGTGAAGCTTTCTTT
CASSGQQGKKALSEAFF
>TRBV28|-|-|TRBJ1-5
TGTGCCAGCAGCTACAATCAGCCCCAGCATTTT
CASSYNQPQHF
>TRBV3-1/TRBV3-2|-|-|TRBJ1-2
TGTGCCAGCAGCCAAGATGAGGTTTGGGGGGGAGACTATGGCTACACCTTC
CASSQDEVWGGDYGYTF
>TRBV5-1|-|TRBD1|TRBJ1-6
TGCGCCAGCAGCCCGGGGACAGGGGATTCACCCCTCCACTTT
CASSPGTGDSPLHF
>TRBV6-5|-|-|TRBJ2-7
TGTGCCAGCACCCCCCGGGGGGCGCGGGACGAGCAGTACTTC
CASTPRGARDEQYF
>TRBV3-1/TRBV3-2|once|TRBD1|TRBJ1-5
TGTGCCAGCAGCGTACAGGGGGCCTCGCAGCCCCAGCATTTT
CASSVQGASQPQHF
>TRBV7-2|-|TRBD1|TRBJ1-2
TGTGCCAGCAGCCTCCCGGGACAGGGAATTTATGGCTACACCTTC
CASSLPGQGIYGYTF
>TRBV19|-|TRBD1|TRBJ1-1
TGTGCCAGTAACCACCTGACAGGGAGGAACACTGAAGCTTTCTTT
CASNHLTGRNTEAFF
>TRBV3-1/TRBV3-2|once|-|TRBJ1-5
TGTGCCAGCAGCCAAGATTACCCAGGGGCGAACAATCAGCCCCAGCATTTT
CASSQDYPGANNQPQHF
>TRBV27|-|-|TRBJ1-1
TGTGCCAGCAGTCCCGGACTCAAGGACACTGAAGCTTTCTTT
CASSPGLKDTEAFF
>TRBV18|-|-|TRBJ2-3
TGTGCCAGCTCACTTATCGACAGCCGTTTATCCACTAGCACAGATACGCAGTATTTT
CASSLIDSRLSTSTDTQYF
>TRBV19|-|-|TRBJ2-7
TGTGCCAGTAGTATTAGAGGTGCAGGGCTCGCCTACGAGCAGTACTTC
CASSIRGAGLAYEQYF
>TRBV3-1/TRBV3-2|-|-|TRBJ1-5
TGTGCCAGCAGCCAAGATCGGGGGGGCAATCAGCCCCAGCATTTT
CASSQDRGGNQPQHF
>TRBV6-4|-|-|TRBJ2-2
TGTGCCAGCAGTGACGGGGCCCAGGGGGGCTCCTACGGGGAGCTGTTTTTT
CASSDGAQGGSYGELFF
>TRBV29-1|-|TRBD1|TRBJ1-1
TGCAGCGTTGAAGGGACAGGGAGGGTGAACACTGAAGCTTTCTTT
CSVEGTGRVNTEAFF
>TRBV4-1|-|-|TRBJ1-5
TGCGCCAGCAGCCAAGATCGGGGGTCGCGCAATCAGCCCCAGCATTTT
CASSQDRGSRNQPQHF
>TRBV29-1|-|-|TRBJ1-1
TGCAGCGTGGGGGGCACTGAAGCTTTCTTT
CSVGGTEAFF
>TRBV21-1|-|-|TRBJ2-1
TGTGCCAGCAGCAAGAGAGTTCCAGGGAAGGGTGAAGAGCAGTTCTTC
CASSKRVPGKGEEQFF
>TRBV6-5|-|TRBD1|TRBJ2-2
TGTGCCACCCGCCCGGGGACAGGGGGCACCGGGGAGCTGTTTTTT
CATRPGTGGTGELFF
>TRBV5-6|-|-|TRBJ2-1
TGTGCCAGCAGCTTGTATGAGCGGGTTAATGAGCAGTTCTTC
CASSLYERVNEQFF
>TRBV18|-|-|TRBJ1-3
TGTGCCAGCTCACCACGGCAGTCGCCTGGAAACACCATATATTTT
CASSPRQSPGNTIYF
>TRBV19|few|-|TRBJ1-5
TGTGCCAGTAGTATAACCTTCGACAGTTATAGCAATCAGCCCCAGCATTTT
CASSITFDSYSNQPQHF
>TRBV6-2/TRBV6-3|-|TRBD2|TRBJ2-1
TGTGCCAGCAGTTCCGGGACTAGCGGGGCAAGGCGCTCCTACAATGAGCAGTTCTTC
CASSSGTSGARRSYNEQFF
>TRBV20-1|-|TRBD2|TRBJ2-2
TGCAGTGCTAGTTCCCTAGCGGGGACCTTTACCGGGGAGCTGTTTTTT
CSASSLAGTFTGELFF
>TRBV7-2|-|TRBD2|TRBJ2-5
TGTGCCAGCAGCTTACGGACTAGCGGGGGAGAGACCCAGTACTTC
CASSLRTSGGETQYF
>TRBV20-1|-|-|TRBJ1-2
TGCAGTGCTGGACAGACCTATGGCTACACCTTC
CSAGQTYGYTF
>TRBV12-3/TRBV12-4|-|-|TRBJ1-2
TGTGCCAGCAGTTTTGCAGGGGACGGCTACACCTTC
CASSFAGDGYTF
>TRBV7-9|-|TRBD1|TRBJ2-5
TGTGCCAGCAGCTCTCCGGGACAGGGGGCGGGGGCGTACTTC
CASSSPGQGAGAYF
>TRBV6-6|-|-|TRBJ1-4
TGTGCCAGCAGTCCACCGGGGGAAAAACTGTTTTTT
CASSPPGEKLFF